This TCR beta chain was captured by sequencing in a study of TIL therapy for anti-PD-1-resistant metastatic lung cancer. Across the whole study: By whole-exome sequencing, median non-synonymous tumor mutation burden was around 1.5 mutations per megabase. General study results and limits: The cohort had more treatment-naive, never-smoker and oncogene-addicted patients than typical. Many TIL product clones were absent from baseline tumor, suggesting clonal contraction.

Sequencing used immunoSEQ v3. The assay was immunoSEQ multiplex PCR, and TCRdb's table has in-frame clones only and misses some. The sample lists more than 9,000 clones, 58% seen once, with about 7.4% in the top ten. About this clone: Its antigen is as yet unknown.

CDR1 SEHNR and CDR2 FQNEAQ come from the germline V gene (reference sequence). The length of the CDR3 is 17 residues. V was shortened by 4 bases and J by 6 bases, with 24 bases between the two germline ends. The time point was: pre-treatment sample, taken before nivolumab and TIL therapy. Most excised metastases sampled were pleural nodules or supraclavicular lymph nodes. Patients then received nivolumab; progressors got lymphodepletion, TIL and IL-2. The sample in question was tumor tissue, obtained at baseline. The chain uses TRBV7-9 and TRBJ1-1; unclear D gene. This receptor was identified in a person aged 25-85 years with non-small cell lung cancer. CDR3 sequence: CASSSESSGPSPPEAFF. As DNA, the CDR3 is TGTGCCAGCAGCTCCGAATCCTCCGGACCCTCGCCCCCTGAAGCTTTCTTT. The full variable domain, rest sourced from reference TRBV7-9 and TRBJ1-1, is DTGVSQNPRHKITKRGQNVTFRCDPISEHNRLYWYRQTLGQGPEFLTYFQNEAQLEKSRLLSDRFSAERPKGSFSTLEIQRTEQGDSAMYLCASSSESSGPSPPEAFFGQGTRLTVV.